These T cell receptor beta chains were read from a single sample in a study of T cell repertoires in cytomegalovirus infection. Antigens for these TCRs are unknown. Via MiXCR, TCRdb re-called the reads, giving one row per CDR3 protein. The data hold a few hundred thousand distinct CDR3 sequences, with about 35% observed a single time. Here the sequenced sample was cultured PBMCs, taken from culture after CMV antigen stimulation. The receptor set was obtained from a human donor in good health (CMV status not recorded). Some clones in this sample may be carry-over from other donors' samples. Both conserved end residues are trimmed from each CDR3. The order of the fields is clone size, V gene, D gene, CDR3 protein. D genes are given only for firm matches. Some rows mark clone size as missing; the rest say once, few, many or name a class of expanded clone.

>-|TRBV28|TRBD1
ATQGQRVEKLF
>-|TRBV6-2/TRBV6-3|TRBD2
ASSNGASGTNEQF
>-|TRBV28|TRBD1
ASRRTGEGEQY
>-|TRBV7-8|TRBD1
ASSLTRHRGLRQPQH
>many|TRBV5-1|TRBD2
ASSLGLAGTTDTQY
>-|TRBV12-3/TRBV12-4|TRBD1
ASSPDRVATNEKLF
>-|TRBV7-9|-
ASSPQAGNTIY
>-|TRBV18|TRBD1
ASSARTGREGQPQH
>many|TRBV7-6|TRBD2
ASSSPRGAGGNIQY
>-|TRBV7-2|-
ASISGGRDGYT
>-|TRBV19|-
ASTSLLEGEQETQY
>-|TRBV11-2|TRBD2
ASSLLAGKQY
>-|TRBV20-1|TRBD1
SATRQGRTQPQH
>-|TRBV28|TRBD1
ASSLQGWQY
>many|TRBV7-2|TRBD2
ASSFSGSLETQY
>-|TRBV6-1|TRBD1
ASSKKIGQGYEQY
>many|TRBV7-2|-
ASSLKRSREAF
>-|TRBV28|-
ASSSLRSRPRNEQF
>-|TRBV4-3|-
ASSQFRAAGELF
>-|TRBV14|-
ASSQEKVTQY
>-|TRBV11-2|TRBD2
ASTQEASGLQETQY
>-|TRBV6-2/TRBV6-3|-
ASSYSNPPQH
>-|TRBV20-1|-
SARGMSYNSPLH
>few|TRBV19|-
ASTTGAAGKQAQH
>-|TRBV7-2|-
ASSLRTSPNSPLH
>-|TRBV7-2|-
ASRNRMVNEQF
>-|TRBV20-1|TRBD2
SARLLGLAGGGLTYNEQF
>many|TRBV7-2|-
ASSSLGGGGGTEAF
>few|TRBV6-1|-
ASRMGNKRGELF
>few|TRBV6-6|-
ASTQAPGSEQY
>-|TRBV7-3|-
ASSPGTGGNTIY
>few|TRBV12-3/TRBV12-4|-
ASSWRLGTDTQY
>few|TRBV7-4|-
ASSSREANYGYT
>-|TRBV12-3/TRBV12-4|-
ASSNLGFPNTEAF
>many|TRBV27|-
ASSLSGRVNTGELF
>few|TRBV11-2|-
ASSHPVESYGYT
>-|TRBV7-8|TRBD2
ASSIRARAGGQDEQF
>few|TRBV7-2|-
ASSYKGANTGELF
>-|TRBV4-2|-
ASSQEGRDAGNTIY
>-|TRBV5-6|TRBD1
ASSWTGMNTEAF
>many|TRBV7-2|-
ASSQDAPGTQY
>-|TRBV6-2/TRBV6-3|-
ASSYLGTNNEQF
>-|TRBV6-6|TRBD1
ASSYQGAHGTQY
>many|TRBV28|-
ASSLYRNTEAF
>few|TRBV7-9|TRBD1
ASSLATGTGREAF
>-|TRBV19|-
ASRRTGVGDEKLF
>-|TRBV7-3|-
ASAVQMNTEAF
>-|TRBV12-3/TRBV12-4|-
ASTDGTPNEKLF
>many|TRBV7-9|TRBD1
ASSRQGVGNWNGYT
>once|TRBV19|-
ASNSGNGYT
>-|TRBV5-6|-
ASSLTQGRNSPLH
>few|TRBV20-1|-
SARDPSRALNEQF
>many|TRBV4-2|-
ASSPTDADTQY
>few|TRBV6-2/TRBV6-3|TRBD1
ASRTTGIHEQF
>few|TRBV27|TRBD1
ASSTHRGRRDTQY
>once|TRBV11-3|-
ASSLHPAADTQY
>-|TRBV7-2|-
ASSLVTTQETQY
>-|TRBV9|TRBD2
ASSPGTSGSFTDTQY